The T cell receptor beta chain described here comes from a study of shared clonotypes between healthy human individuals. With regard to this clone: Its target is unknown.

Donors, without exception, were Caucasian adults residing in Nashville, Tennessee. Study findings and constraints: Four donors held approximately 5% of naive CD4 clonotypes in common. Generation of non-shared clonotypes was less probable than generation of clonotypes shared by all four donors. Memory subsets generally showed smaller estimated richness than naive subsets did.

The assay was immunoSEQ multiplex PCR, and TCRdb's table has in-frame clones only and misses some. The profile shows about 2.4 million clones, roughly 93% of them singletons. The sample was naive CD4+ T cells from PBMCs. The subset denotes: CD45RA+ positively selected. This receptor was taken from a man between 18 and 29 years old in good health. Some clones in this sample may be carry-over from other donors' samples.

CDR3 protein: CASSPGQGGGNTEAFF. The CDR3 DNA follows: TGTGCCAGCTCACCAGGACAGGGAGGGGGGAACACTGAAGCTTTCTTT. The chain has TRBV18 and TRBJ1-1; 8 positions agree with TRBD1. Per germline, CDR1 KGHSH and CDR2 LQKENI. There are 16 residues in the CDR3. The V gene end was trimmed by 2 bases and the J gene end by 1 base; junction bases not matched to a gene: 6.